Below, 15 T cell receptor beta chains from the same sample are listed, as sequenced in a study of cytomegalovirus exposure and HLA in healthy donors (dated by TCRdb to the late 2010s). Receptor libraries were prepared by the immunoSEQ multiplex PCR assay. For the multiplex PCR, a mixture combining 60 forward primers for TCR Vbeta segments and 13 reverse primers for TCR Jbeta segments was used. The source is immuneACCESS, and TCRdb retained only in-frame sequences with V and J called. Part of the clones is not carried over; for the studies checked, unresolved V genes explain less than half of this, and the remainder is unexplained. Present in this sample are approximately 120,000 clones, 80% of which were seen just once. The leading ten clones occupy approximately 8.4% of the sample. Sequenced: PBMCs. The receptors shown here come from a man aged 25 to 40 in good health and CMV-seropositive.

Only a few counts were recorded for this clone. The chain recombines TRBV2 with TRBJ1-3; 8 bases map to TRBD1. This CDR3 has 15 residues. Germline V gene lookup returns CDR1 SNHLY and CDR2 FYNNEI. The V gene end was trimmed by 3 bases and the J gene end by 0 bases; junction bases not matched to a gene: 1. The CDR3 sequence: CASSEDRDSGNTIYF. The CDR3 nucleotides are TGTGCCAGCAGTGAGGACAGGGACTCTGGAAACACCATATATTTT.

The CDR3 loop is CASSSGGSGTGYDEQYF. The CDR3 nucleotides are TGTGCCAGCAGTTCGGGGGGCTCCGGGACAGGGTACGACGAGCAGTACTTC. V is TRBV2 and J is TRBJ2-7; 9 nucleotides line up with TRBD1. The germline CDR1 and CDR2 sequences are SNHLY and FYNNEI. This CDR3 has 17 amino acids. The junction had 16 bases not matched to a gene; V was cut back by 5 bases and J by 5 bases.

The chain carries TRBV7-3 and TRBJ2-3; D is unclear. The CDR3 consists of 14 residues. CDR1 is SGHTA and CDR2 is FQGTGA in the germline V gene. Trimming removed 2 bases from V and 1 base from J, with 7 bases in between. The chain's CDR3 is CASSLGQGTDTQYF. CDR3 coding DNA: TGTGCCAGCAGCTTAGGGCAAGGCACAGATACGCAGTATTTT.

This sequence joins TRBV19 and TRBJ2-1; 10 nucleotides agree with TRBD1. The junction had 17 bases not matched to a gene; V was cut back by 6 bases and J by 9 bases. The CDR3 runs 17 residues. CDR1 and CDR2 from the germline V gene are LNHDA and SQIVND (reference sequence). The CDR3 loop is CASSTRPTGTGAGEQFF. The CDR3 coding sequence is TGTGCCAGTAGCACCAGACCAACCGGGACAGGGGCCGGTGAGCAGTTCTTC.

A single count supports this clone. CDR3 nucleotide sequence: TGTGCCAGCAGATATAGCGGGGGGGCCTCCTACGAGCAGTACTTC. This gives the protein CASRYSGGASYEQYF. The rearrangement joins TRBV27 to TRBJ2-7; 11 positions agree with TRBD2. CDR1 and CDR2 (germline): MNHEY, SMNVEV (reference sequence). J lost 0 bases, V lost 6 bases, and 4 bases had no gene match. CDR3 length: 15 amino acids.

The chain joins TRBV29-1 to TRBJ1-1; no reliable D call. V was clipped by 4 bases and J by 4 bases, with 10 bases between them. Germline CDR1 is SQVTM and CDR2 is ANQGSEA. The CDR3 length is 12 residues. In DNA, the CDR3 is TGCAGCGTTGCTTCCCCGGGCACTGAAGCTTTCTTT. Amino acids: CSVASPGTEAFF.

This clone is classed as medium-sized. This chain joins TRBV5-1 and TRBJ1-6; D ambiguous. Per the germline V gene, CDR1 is SGHRS and CDR2 is YFSETQ. The V gene lost 0 bases and the J gene lost 5 bases, with 6 bases spanning the gap. This CDR3 spans 14 amino acids. As DNA, the CDR3 is TGCGCCAGCAGCTTGGAACAGAATAATTCACCCCTCCACTTT. Translated: CASSLEQNNSPLHF.

This rearrangement joins TRBV4-1 to TRBJ2-5, with D perhaps TRBD2 (5 bases). The V end was cut by 4 bases, the J end by 2 bases, with 11 bases between. CDR1 and CDR2 (germline): MGHRA, YSYEKL. CDR3 length: 14 residues. The CDR3 region is CASSRVRGQETQYF. The CDR3 DNA follows: TGCGCCAGCAGCCGAGTCCGGGGACAAGAGACCCAGTACTTC.

This clone is medium-sized (0.01 to 0.1%) in the sample. The V gene is TRBV13, the J gene TRBJ2-7; D is unresolved. Germline values: CDR1 PRHDT, CDR2 FYEKMQ (reference sequence). The V gene lost 5 bases and the J gene lost 6 bases, with 11 bases spanning the gap. The CDR3 spans 12 residues. The CDR3 is CASSPHGSEQYF. CDR3 nucleotides: TGTGCCAGCAGCCCTCATGGCAGCGAGCAGTACTTC.

The rearrangement links TRBV6-5 to TRBJ2-1; tentative D call: TRBD1 (6 bases). The CDR3 has 15 amino acids. CDR1 and CDR2 (germline): MNHEY, SVGAGI. Trimming shortened V by 4 bases and J by 4 bases, and 14 bases separated the two germline ends. CDR3 DNA sequence: TGTGCCAGCAGTTCAGTACAGGGATCGTACAATGAGCAGTTCTTC. It specifies CASSSVQGSYNEQFF.

In this sample, this clone turned up a few times. The J gene is TRBJ2-1, the V gene TRBV10-1, with 8 bases fitting TRBD2. V trimming: 0 bases; J trimming: 7 bases; junction bases outside the gene matches: 2. Germline loops: CDR1 WNHNN, CDR2 SYGVQD (reference sequence). The length of the CDR3 is 14 residues. The CDR3 nucleotides read TGCGCCAGCAGTGAGTCGCCGGGGGGGAATGAGCAGTTCTTC. It translates to CASSESPGGNEQFF.

This sequence joins TRBV12-5 and TRBJ2-1; weak D call: TRBD2 (5 bases). V was clipped by 3 bases and J by 4 bases, with 16 bases between them. The CDR3 covers 16 residues. Per the germline V gene, CDR1 is LGHNT and CDR2 is FRNRAP. CDR3 DNA sequence: TGTGCTAGTGGTTTAGAGGGCTCACTACATTACAATGAGCAGTTCTTC. Its translation: CASGLEGSLHYNEQFF.

Only a few counts were recorded for this clone. The rearrangement joins TRBV6-1 to TRBJ1-1, with unresolved D. The germline V gene has CDR1 MNHNS and CDR2 SASEGT. The ends were cut back, 0 bases at V and 11 bases at J, with 16 bases in the middle. The CDR3 has 14 amino acids. The CDR3 protein is CASSEASRESHAFF. Written as DNA, the CDR3 is TGTGCCAGCAGTGAAGCCTCGAGGGAATCGCATGCTTTCTTT.

The chain carries TRBV19 and TRBJ2-7, with a possible D match to TRBD2 (6 bases). V lost 6 bases, J lost 6 bases, and 15 bases lay in between. Germline lookup yields CDR1 LNHDA and CDR2 SQIVND (reference sequence). The CDR3 covers 13 residues. The CDR3 sequence is CASSPGGLGEQYF. The CDR3 DNA is TGTGCCAGTAGCCCCGGGGGTTTAGGCGAGCAGTACTTC. The variable domain in full, completed from reference TRBV19 and TRBJ2-7, reads DGGITQSPKYLFRKEGQNVTLSCEQNLNHDAMYWYRQDPGQGLRLIYYSQIVNDFQKGDIAEGYSVSREKKESFPLTVTSAQKNPTAFYLCASSPGGLGEQYFGPGTRLTVT.

In this sample, this clone turned up once. V gene TRBV4-2 combines with J gene TRBJ2-2; TRBD2 agrees at 7 bases. CDR1 and CDR2 from the germline V gene are LGHNA and YNFKEQ. V shed 6 bases, J shed 7 bases, and the junction held 14 bases outside the gene matches. The CDR3 covers 16 residues. CDR3 sequence reads: CASRLKWEGMGGELFF. The CDR3 DNA follows: TGTGCCAGCAGACTAAAATGGGAGGGGATGGGCGGGGAGCTGTTTTTT.